The 20 T cell receptor beta chains below all came from one sample that was sequenced in a study of shared clonotypes between healthy human individuals. Profiled with immunoSEQ multiplex PCR; TCRdb holds only in-frame clones, not every one. Of some 2.1 million clones listed, roughly 95% are singletons. Selected positively for CCR7 and CD45RO-negative, naive CD8 cells excluded terminally differentiated effector memory CD45RA+ cells. The sequenced sample consisted of naive CD8+ T cells sorted from blood. These receptors all come from a man younger than 35 in good health.

V is TRBV27 and J is TRBJ2-2, with TRBD2 identical over 9 bases. Germline V lookup: CDR1 MNHEY, CDR2 SMNVEV (reference sequence). V was pared by 4 bases and J by 2 bases, with 8 bases of the junction left unmatched. The CDR3 spans 17 residues. CDR3 bases: TGTGCCAGCAGTTCAAATTGGGGGACTAGCAACACCGGGGAGCTGTTTTTT. This sequence encodes CASSSNWGTSNTGELFF.

Worth noting for this clone: Other DNA variants within this sample encode the same CDR3. The V call is TRBV5-4, the J call TRBJ1-3, with no clear D. This CDR3 has 12 amino acids. The ends were cut back, 4 bases at V and 4 bases at J, with 6 bases in the middle. Germline V gives CDR1 SGHNT, CDR2 YYREEE (reference sequence). The DNA for the CDR3 is TGTGCCAGCAGCCTCGGGGGAAACACCATATATTTT. Translation: CASSLGGNTIYF.

The CDR3 spells CASSPTSDAIPYEQYF. In nucleotides, the CDR3 is TGTGCCAGCAGTCCTACATCCGATGCGATACCCTACGAGCAGTACTTC. The chain has TRBV27 and TRBJ2-7, with unresolved D. Per the germline V gene, CDR1 is MNHEY and CDR2 is SMNVEV (reference sequence). Trimming pared 5 bases from V and 2 bases from J, leaving 19 bases between. The CDR3 runs 16 residues.

The count of this clone is one. This rearrangement joins TRBV5-6 to TRBJ1-1; tentative D call: TRBD1 (6 bases). The CDR3 spans 16 residues. Germline V lookup: CDR1 SGHDT, CDR2 YYEEEE. Trimming pared 0 bases from V and 1 base from J, leaving 13 bases between. This CDR3 reads CASSLDLGGGNTEAFF. The DNA for the CDR3 is TGTGCCAGCAGCTTGGACTTGGGGGGCGGGAACACTGAAGCTTTCTTT.

On this clone itself: The sample carries other DNA sequences with the same CDR3. The chain links TRBV7-9 to TRBJ2-7, with no clear D. CDR1 and CDR2 (germline): SEHNR, FQNEAQ (reference sequence). The V and J ends lost 3 bases and 2 bases respectively, with 5 bases between them. CDR3 length equals 12 residues. DNA of the CDR3: TGTGCCAGCAGCTTGACAACCTACGAGCAGTACTTC. It encodes CASSLTTYEQYF.

As DNA, the CDR3 is TGTGCCAGCAGCTCTGGGCAGGTTATATACAATGAGCAGTTCTTC. Translating gives CASSSGQVIYNEQFF. This chain joins TRBV7-8 and TRBJ2-1, with D uncertain. Deletions cut 4 bases from V and 4 bases from J, with 14 bases between. The CDR3 has 15 amino acids. CDR1 is SGHVS, CDR2 FQNEAQ, per germline.

This rearrangement joins TRBV21-1 to TRBJ1-6; the table's D call of TRBD1 was not tested on the DNA. TRBV21-1 corresponds to a pseudogene. The CDR3 extends over 14 amino acids. The DNA of the CDR3 is TGTGCCAGCAGCAAAAACAGGGGACAATCACCCCTCCACTTT. Protein: CASSKNRGQSPLHF.

The CDR3 loop reads CASSRSISYEQYF. DNA for the CDR3: TGTGCCAGTAGTAGGTCTATTTCCTACGAGCAGTACTTC. The chain links TRBV19 to TRBJ2-7; no firm D call. Looked up from germline, CDR1 is LNHDA and CDR2 is SQIVND (reference sequence). The CDR3 contains 13 residues. V lost 4 bases and J 1 base, leaving 8 bases between the germline ends.

A remark on this clone: Other DNA sequences in the sample encode the same CDR3. The gene calls are TRBV27 and TRBJ2-7; D is perhaps TRBD1 (5 bases). The CDR3 has 11 residues. V was shortened by 8 bases and J by 6 bases, with 11 bases between the two germline ends. From germline, CDR1 is MNHEY and CDR2 SMNVEV (reference sequence). In DNA, the CDR3 is TGTGCCAGCGGGCAGGGCGGCGAGCAGTACTTC. This gives the protein CASGQGGEQYF.

This clone appeared a single time. This chain links TRBV7-9 with TRBJ2-5, with D possibly matching TRBD1 (6 bases). CDR1 and CDR2 from the germline V gene are SEHNR and FQNEAQ (reference sequence). CDR3 length: 14 residues. V lost 5 bases and J 5 bases, leaving 15 bases between the germline ends. The CDR3 loop reads CASSPWTVRETQYF. CDR3 coding DNA: TGTGCCAGCAGCCCTTGGACAGTTAGGGAGACCCAGTACTTC.

The chain is built from TRBV28 and TRBJ2-7; 7 bases fit TRBD2. This CDR3 contains 16 residues. CDR1 and CDR2 (germline): MDHEN, SYDVKM. The V gene end was trimmed by 3 bases and the J gene end by 3 bases; junction bases not matched to a gene: 11. CDR3 in amino acids: CASSLRGGGSDYEQYF. CDR3 in DNA: TGTGCCAGCAGTTTGCGCGGGGGAGGCTCGGACTACGAGCAGTACTTC.

This sequence joins TRBV5-1 and TRBJ2-1; tentative D call: TRBD2 (6 bases). CDR3 length equals 18 residues. Germline V gene sequence: CDR1 SGHRS, CDR2 YFSETQ. Trimming stripped 1 base from V and 0 bases from J, with 17 bases between. The CDR3: CASSLSTSGLPSYNEQFF. In nucleotides, the CDR3 is TGCGCCAGCAGCTTGAGTACCAGCGGGCTTCCCTCCTACAATGAGCAGTTCTTC.

Regarding this clone: The sample contains more than one DNA sequence encoding this CDR3. The J gene is TRBJ2-7, the V gene TRBV9; 11 positions match TRBD2. There are 15 residues in the CDR3. With 0 bases clipped from V and 3 bases from J, the junction kept 2 bases outside the gene matches. Per the germline V gene, CDR1 is SGDLS and CDR2 is YYNGEE. DNA for the CDR3: TGTGCCAGCAGCGTAGCGGGGACTAGCGGCTACGAGCAGTACTTC. Its protein is CASSVAGTSGYEQYF.

This clone was recorded once. The V and J genes are TRBV6-5 and TRBJ2-7; 10 nucleotides match TRBD1. Germline assignment: CDR1 MNHEY and CDR2 SVGAGI. The CDR3 spans 15 residues. The trim removed 6 bases at V and 1 base at J, leaving 6 bases unmatched. In DNA form, the CDR3 reads TGTGCCAGCAGCCCGGACAGGGGGAAATCCTACGAGCAGTACTTC. It codes for CASSPDRGKSYEQYF.

The chain uses TRBV6-1 and TRBJ1-5, with TRBD1 matching 7 bases. Germline values: CDR1 MNHNS, CDR2 SASEGT. V lost 6 bases, J lost 7 bases, and 12 bases stayed unmatched. This CDR3 contains 15 residues. CDR3 region: CASREGRGYQQPQHF. The CDR3 region has the DNA TGTGCCAGCAGGGAGGGCAGGGGGTATCAGCAGCCCCAGCATTTT.

In this sample, this clone turned up once. The rearrangement links TRBV7-9 to TRBJ2-1; D may be TRBD1 or TRBD2 (5 bases each). The CDR3 has 13 amino acids. With 0 bases removed from V and 9 bases from J, the gap between germline ends came to 9 bases. CDR1 and CDR2 (germline): SEHNR, FQNEAQ (reference sequence). CDR3 region: CASSLAWGSEQFF. The CDR3 nucleotides read TGTGCCAGCAGCTTAGCGTGGGGGAGTGAGCAGTTCTTC.

This sequence joins TRBV6-5 and TRBJ1-5; 9 bases are shared with TRBD1. Per germline, CDR1 MNHEY and CDR2 SVGAGI. The CDR3 consists of 14 residues. V was pared by 2 bases and J by 9 bases, with 5 bases of the junction left unmatched. The CDR3 coding sequence is TGTGCCAGCAGTTACAGCCGGACAGGGGCGCCCCAGCATTTT. It yields the protein CASSYSRTGAPQHF.

The table lists this clone with a count of one. The gene calls are TRBV15 and TRBJ2-7; maybe TRBD1 (6 bases). V lost 2 bases to trimming and J lost 4 bases, with 15 bases between them. Germline V gene sequence: CDR1 LNHNV, CDR2 YYDKDF (reference sequence). This CDR3 has 15 residues. CDR3 residues: CATSRIQGASYEQYF. In DNA, the CDR3 is TGTGCCACCAGCAGAATACAGGGTGCCTCGTACGAGCAGTACTTC.

In regard to this clone: Within the sample, other DNA sequences also encode this same CDR3. The chain is built from TRBV7-9 and TRBJ2-1, with D possibly TRBD1 on 5 matching bases. Germline V gene data show CDR1 as SEHNR and CDR2 as FQNEAQ (reference sequence). The CDR3 covers 14 residues. V lost 0 bases and J 8 bases, leaving 11 bases between the germline ends. CDR3 bases: TGTGCCAGCAGCTTAGCTCAGGGTAAGGATGAGCAGTTCTTC. Its protein product is CASSLAQGKDEQFF.

The rearrangement uses TRBV27 and TRBJ2-2; 12 bases map to TRBD2. V trimming: 5 bases; J trimming: 6 bases; junction bases outside the gene matches: 7. Looked up from germline, CDR1 is MNHEY and CDR2 is SMNVEV (reference sequence). This CDR3 is 16 amino acids long. The CDR3 reads CASSILAGGPSGELFF. Written as DNA, the CDR3 is TGTGCCAGCAGTATCCTAGCGGGAGGGCCGTCCGGGGAGCTGTTTTTT.